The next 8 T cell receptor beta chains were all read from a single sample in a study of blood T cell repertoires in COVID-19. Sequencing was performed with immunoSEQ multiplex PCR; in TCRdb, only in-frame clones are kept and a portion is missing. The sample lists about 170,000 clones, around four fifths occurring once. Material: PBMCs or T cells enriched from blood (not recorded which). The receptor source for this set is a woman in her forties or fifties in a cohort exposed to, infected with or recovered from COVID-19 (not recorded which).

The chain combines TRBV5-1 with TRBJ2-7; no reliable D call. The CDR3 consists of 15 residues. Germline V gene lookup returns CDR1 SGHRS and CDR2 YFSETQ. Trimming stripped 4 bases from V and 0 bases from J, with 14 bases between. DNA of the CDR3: TGCGCCAGCAGCCTGGACGTACGGAGCTCCTACGAGCAGTACTTC. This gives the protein CASSLDVRSSYEQYF.

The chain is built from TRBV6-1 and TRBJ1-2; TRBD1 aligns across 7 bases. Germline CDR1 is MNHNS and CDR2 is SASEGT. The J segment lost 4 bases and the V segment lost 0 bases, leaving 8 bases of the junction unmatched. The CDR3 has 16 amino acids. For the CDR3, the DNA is TGTGCCAGCAGTGAAGCGGCCGGACAGGCTGGCTATGGCTACACCTTC. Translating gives CASSEAAGQAGYGYTF.

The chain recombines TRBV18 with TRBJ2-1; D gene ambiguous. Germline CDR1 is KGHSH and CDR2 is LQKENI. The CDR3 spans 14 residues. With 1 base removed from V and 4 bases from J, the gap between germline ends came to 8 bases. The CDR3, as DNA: TGTGCCAGCTCACCACTAGTCGGTTACAATGAGCAGTTCTTC. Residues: CASSPLVGYNEQFF.

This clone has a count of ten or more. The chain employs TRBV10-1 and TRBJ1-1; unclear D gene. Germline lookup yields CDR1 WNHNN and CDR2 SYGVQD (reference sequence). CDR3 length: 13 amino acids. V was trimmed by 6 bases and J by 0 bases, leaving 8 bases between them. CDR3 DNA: TGCGCCAGCAGCCCGCAGTTGAACACTGAAGCTTTCTTT. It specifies CASSPQLNTEAFF.

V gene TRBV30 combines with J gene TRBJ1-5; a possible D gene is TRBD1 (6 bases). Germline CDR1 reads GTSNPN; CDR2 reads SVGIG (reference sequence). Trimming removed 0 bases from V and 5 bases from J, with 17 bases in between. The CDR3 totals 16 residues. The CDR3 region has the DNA TGTGCCTGGAGTGTACGGAGAGGGGCAGGGGATCAGCCCCAGCATTTT. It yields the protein CAWSVRRGAGDQPQHF.

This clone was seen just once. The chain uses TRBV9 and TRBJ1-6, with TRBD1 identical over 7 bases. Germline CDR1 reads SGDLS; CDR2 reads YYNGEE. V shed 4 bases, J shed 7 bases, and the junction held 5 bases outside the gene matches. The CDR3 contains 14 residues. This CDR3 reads CASSPQGGNSPLHF. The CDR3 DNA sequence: TGTGCCAGCAGCCCTCAGGGGGGCAATTCACCCCTCCACTTT.

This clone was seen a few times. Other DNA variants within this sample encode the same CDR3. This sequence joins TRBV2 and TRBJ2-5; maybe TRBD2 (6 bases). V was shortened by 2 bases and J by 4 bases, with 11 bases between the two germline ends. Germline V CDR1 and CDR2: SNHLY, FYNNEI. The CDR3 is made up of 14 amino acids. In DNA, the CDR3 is TGTGCCAGCAGTGAACGGCAGGGAGGAGAGACCCAGTACTTC. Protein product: CASSERQGGETQYF.

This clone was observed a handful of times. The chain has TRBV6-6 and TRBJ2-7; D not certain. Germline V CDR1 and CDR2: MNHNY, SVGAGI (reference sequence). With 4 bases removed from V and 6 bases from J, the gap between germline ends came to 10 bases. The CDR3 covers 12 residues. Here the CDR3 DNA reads TGTGCCAGCAGTTTTGCCCGGGTCGAGCAGTACTTC. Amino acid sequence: CASSFARVEQYF.